The 27 T cell receptor beta chains below all came from one sample that was sequenced in a study of cytomegalovirus exposure and HLA in healthy donors. Both 60 Vbeta primers and 13 Jbeta primers went into the PCR. Repertoires were generated with immunoSEQ multiplex PCR, while TCRdb's copy carries only in-frame clones and drops some. The table includes approximately 73,000 clones, roughly 64% detected once. The sample was PBMCs. The source is a man aged 30-40 years in good health and CMV-seropositive.

The V gene is TRBV28, the J gene TRBJ2-5, with 8 bases that match TRBD2. V trimming: 2 bases; J trimming: 0 bases; junction bases outside the gene matches: 5. Per germline, CDR1 MDHEN and CDR2 SYDVKM. CDR3 length: 16 residues. CDR3 bases: TGTGCCAGCAGTTTACGGACTAGCAGGCACCAAGAGACCCAGTACTTC. Residues: CASSLRTSRHQETQYF.

As regards this clone: One end of the junction varies from germline; a read error may be responsible. V gene TRBV7-9 combines with J gene TRBJ1-4, with 9 bases fitting TRBD1. The CDR3 sequence is 18 residues long. The V gene's germline CDR1 is SEHNR and CDR2 FQNEAQ (reference sequence). This chain's CDR3 is CSSSPGTGFLGPQPKLFF. DNA for the CDR3: TGTTCCAGCAGCCCCGGGACAGGGTTCCTCGGCCCCCAACCCAAACTGTTTTTT. Full variable domain (outside the CDR3, taken from reference TRBV7-9 and TRBJ1-4): DTGVSQNPRHKITKRGQNVTFRCDPISEHNRLYWYRQTLGQGPEFLTYFQNEAQLEKSRLLSDRFSAERPKGSFSTLEIQRTEQGDSAMYLCSSSPGTGFLGPQPKLFFGSGTQLSVL.

The rearrangement links TRBV30 to TRBJ2-7, with 8 bases lining up with TRBD1. CDR3 length: 14 amino acids. Unmatched junction bases numbered 8, after V lost 2 bases and J lost 5 bases. Germline values: CDR1 GTSNPN, CDR2 SVGIG (reference sequence). In nucleotides, the CDR3 is TGTGCCTGGAGTCGAGACAGGGGATACCACGAGCAGTACTTC. Translating it yields CAWSRDRGYHEQYF. The full variable domain, rest sourced from reference TRBV30 and TRBJ2-7, is SQTIHQWPATLVQPVGSPLSLECTVEGTSNPNLYWYRQAAGRGLQLLFYSVGIGQISSEVPQNLSASRPQDRQFILSSKKLLLSDSGFYLCAWSRDRGYHEQYFGPGTRLTVT.

This chain joins TRBV18 and TRBJ1-4, with a weak D call TRBD1 (5 bases). V was pared by 2 bases and J by 6 bases, with 13 bases between. The CDR3 has 15 residues. CDR1 KGHSH and CDR2 LQKENI come from the germline V gene. This CDR3 reads CASSPVEDTDEKLFF. For the CDR3, the DNA is TGTGCCAGCTCACCAGTAGAGGACACCGATGAAAAACTGTTTTTT.

In this sample, this clone turned up a few times. The chain uses TRBV5-1 and TRBJ2-6; D not resolved. Germline V gene sequence: CDR1 SGHRS, CDR2 YFSETQ. The CDR3 has 15 amino acids. The V end was cut by 4 bases, the J end by 0 bases, with 8 bases between. The CDR3 DNA sequence: TGCGCCAGCAGCCGACAATTCTCTGGGGCCAACGTCCTGACTTTC. Translated: CASSRQFSGANVLTF.

V gene TRBV6-1 combines with J gene TRBJ2-2; no clear D. Trimming removed 6 bases from V and 6 bases from J, with 5 bases in between. CDR1 is MNHNS and CDR2 is SASEGT in the germline V gene. This CDR3 comprises 11 residues. CDR3 in DNA: TGTGCCAGCAGACTCCCCGGGGAGCTGTTTTTT. Protein: CASRLPGELFF.

The V gene is TRBV4-1, the J gene TRBJ2-1, with TRBD2 matching over 8 bases. In germline, CDR1 is MGHRA, CDR2 YSYEKL. V lost 4 bases, J lost 3 bases, and 5 bases stayed unmatched. The CDR3 runs 15 residues. The CDR3 nucleotides read TGCGCCAGCAGCCGAGGAGCGGGAGACTACAATGAGCAGTTCTTC. Encoded protein: CASSRGAGDYNEQFF.

The V gene is TRBV5-4, the J gene TRBJ2-5, with 9 bases matching TRBD1. This CDR3 spans 15 amino acids. Germline values: CDR1 SGHNT, CDR2 YYREEE (reference sequence). V lost 5 bases to trimming and J lost 4 bases; unmatched junction nucleotides: 9. Here the CDR3 reads CASSPGTGSGETQYF. As DNA, the CDR3 is TGTGCCAGCAGTCCCGGGACAGGGAGTGGAGAGACCCAGTACTTC.

This clone was picked up a small number of times. J is TRBJ2-1 and V is TRBV30; 7 bases match TRBD2. CDR1 is GTSNPN, CDR2 SVGIG, per germline (reference sequence). V lost 4 bases, J lost 8 bases, and 8 bases stayed unmatched. The CDR3 runs 13 residues. The CDR3 region is CAWNLLGGDEQFF. DNA for the CDR3: TGTGCCTGGAACCTCCTTGGGGGGGATGAGCAGTTCTTC.

The chain links TRBV7-9 to TRBJ1-1, with a possible D match to TRBD1 (6 bases). This CDR3 is 15 amino acids long. CDR1 and CDR2 from the germline V gene are SEHNR and FQNEAQ (reference sequence). Trimming pared 7 bases from V and 0 bases from J, leaving 15 bases between. CDR3 residues: CASNTGSSMNTEAFF. The CDR3 DNA sequence: TGTGCCAGCAATACAGGGTCCTCCATGAACACTGAAGCTTTCTTT.

V and J are TRBV30 and TRBJ1-2; maybe TRBD1 (5 bases). This CDR3 is 13 amino acids long. Germline CDR1 is GTSNPN and CDR2 is SVGIG (reference sequence). The V end lost 3 bases, the J end lost 8 bases, and 16 bases lay between the germline ends. CDR3 coding DNA: TGTGCCTGGAGAGTCGCGGGGGAGGGAGGCTACACCTTC. Translated: CAWRVAGEGGYTF.

The table lists this clone with a few counts. The V and J genes are TRBV5-1 and TRBJ1-5, with a possible D match to TRBD1 (6 bases). Per the germline V gene, CDR1 is SGHRS and CDR2 is YFSETQ. The germline V and J ends were trimmed by 3 bases and 4 bases, with 14 bases remaining between them. This CDR3 spans 15 amino acids. The CDR3 bases are TGCGCCAGCAGCTCATCCGGACAGATTAATCAGCCCCAGCATTTT. It yields the protein CASSSSGQINQPQHF.

The CDR3 nucleotides read TGTGCCAGCAGCTTGGGCGCCGAGTCCTACGAGCAGTACTTC. Amino acid sequence: CASSLGAESYEQYF. The rearrangement joins TRBV11-2 to TRBJ2-7; D remains ambiguous. Between the trimmed V and J ends, which lost 3 bases and 1 base, there was a span of 10 bases. The CDR3 runs 14 residues. Germline loops: CDR1 SGHAT, CDR2 FQNNGV.

This clone was detected once. The gene calls are TRBV11-2 and TRBJ1-1; weak D call: TRBD1 (5 bases). V lost 1 base, J lost 5 bases, and 11 bases lay in between. CDR3 length equals 14 residues. Germline V lookup: CDR1 SGHAT, CDR2 FQNNGV. The CDR3 is CASSLVSGRTEAFF. The CDR3 DNA reads as TGTGCCAGCAGCTTAGTATCAGGGCGGACTGAAGCTTTCTTT. The entire variable domain, with the rest obtained from reference TRBV11-2 and TRBJ1-1, is as follows: EAGVAQSPRYKIIEKRQSVAFWCNPISGHATLYWYQQILGQGPKLLIQFQNNGVVDDSQLPKDRFSAERLKGVDSTLKIQPAKLEDSAVYLCASSLVSGRTEAFFGQGTRLTVV.

The V and J genes are TRBV6-5 and TRBJ1-2, with TRBD1 identical over 8 bases. The germline CDR1 and CDR2 sequences are MNHEY and SVGAGI. This CDR3 contains 14 residues. Trimming cost V 6 bases and J 2 bases; bases outside gene matches: 5. CDR3 protein: CASREDRVNYGYTF. In DNA, the CDR3 is TGTGCCAGCAGAGAGGACAGGGTCAACTATGGCTACACCTTC.

The CDR3 sequence is CASSSYRENQPQHF. The CDR3 bases are TGTGCCAGCAGTTCGTACAGGGAAAATCAGCCCCAGCATTTT. V is TRBV28 and J is TRBJ1-5; D is possibly TRBD1 (6 bases). This CDR3 comprises 14 residues. Germline CDR1 and CDR2: MDHEN and SYDVKM. Trimming took 4 bases from V and 4 from J, leaving 11 bases between them.

The chain couples TRBV18 to TRBJ1-4, with D tentatively TRBD1 (6 bases). The germline V gene encodes CDR1 KGHSH and CDR2 LQKENI. The CDR3 is made up of 17 amino acids. V lost 3 bases and J 0 bases, leaving 14 bases between the germline ends. Written as DNA, the CDR3 is TGTGCCAGCTCACCCTCAGGGGTTTCGGCAACTAATGAAAAACTGTTTTTT. Translating it yields CASSPSGVSATNEKLFF.

This clone showed up just a few times. The chain combines TRBV29-1 with TRBJ1-1; D gene unclear. Deletions cut 6 bases from V and 5 bases from J, with 10 bases between. This CDR3 region has 11 residues. CDR1 and CDR2 from the germline V gene are SQVTM and ANQGSEA. DNA of the CDR3: TGCAGCGTGCAACAGAGTACTGAAGCTTTCTTT. As protein: CSVQQSTEAFF.

The chain recombines TRBV15 with TRBJ2-5, with D unresolved. V was clipped by 8 bases and J by 5 bases, with 12 bases between them. This CDR3 comprises 12 residues. Germline CDR1 is LNHNV and CDR2 is YYDKDF (reference sequence). This chain's CDR3 is CATGQPGETQYF. CDR3 in DNA: TGTGCCACCGGGCAGCCTGGCGAGACCCAGTACTTC.

This chain joins TRBV28 and TRBJ2-1; no definite D call. V lost 3 bases and J 1 base, leaving 7 bases between the germline ends. Per germline, CDR1 MDHEN and CDR2 SYDVKM. The CDR3 loop spans 14 amino acids. The CDR3 DNA reads as TGTGCCAGCAGTTTGAGGCGGTCCTACAATGAGCAGTTCTTC. Translated, it gives CASSLRRSYNEQFF.

V is TRBV6-1 and J is TRBJ2-5, with 12 positions matching TRBD1. CDR1 MNHNS and CDR2 SASEGT come from the germline V gene. The CDR3 is 16 amino acids. With V trimmed by 4 bases and J by 7 bases, 10 bases remained unmatched. For the CDR3, the DNA is TGTGCCAGCAGTGGGCTGGGGACAGGGGGCTTTGGGACCCAGTACTTC. The encoded protein is CASSGLGTGGFGTQYF.

This chain uses TRBV5-4 with TRBJ1-3, with D unclear. This CDR3 has 15 amino acids. Germline V gene lookup returns CDR1 SGHNT and CDR2 YYREEE (reference sequence). V lost 0 bases and J lost 2, with 9 bases in between. Here the CDR3 reads CASSLDRTAGNTIYF. DNA of the CDR3: TGTGCCAGCAGCTTGGACAGAACTGCTGGAAACACCATATATTTT.

V gene TRBV11-3 combines with J gene TRBJ2-3; 7 bases are shared with TRBD2. V shed 3 bases, J shed 3 bases, and the junction held 6 bases outside the gene matches. The CDR3 consists of 15 residues. Germline assignment: CDR1 SGHNT and CDR2 YENEEA. The CDR3 DNA is TGTGCCAGCAGCTTCGGCGGGAGCCGAACAGATACGCAGTATTTT. Encoded protein: CASSFGGSRTDTQYF.

This clone was observed a handful of times. The chain is built from TRBV5-1 and TRBJ1-1; D gene uncertain. Germline V gives CDR1 SGHRS, CDR2 YFSETQ. V shed 0 bases and J shed 0 bases, with 9 bases lying between them. CDR3 length: 15 residues. The CDR3 spells CASSLDAVMNTEAFF. In DNA, the CDR3 is TGCGCCAGCAGCTTGGATGCAGTCATGAACACTGAAGCTTTCTTT.

V is TRBV5-6 and J is TRBJ1-1, with a tentative D call TRBD1 (5 bases). CDR1 is SGHDT and CDR2 is YYEEEE in the germline V gene. Trimming left V 1 base short and J 5 bases short, with 15 bases between. This CDR3 is built from 15 residues. The CDR3 DNA follows: TGTGCCAGCAGCTTGAGTTTCGCAGGGATAACTGAAGCTTTCTTT. As protein: CASSLSFAGITEAFF.

V is TRBV5-1 and J is TRBJ2-2; D remains ambiguous. Germline CDR1 SGHRS, CDR2 YFSETQ. The CDR3 consists of 15 residues. V shed 2 bases and J shed 0 bases, with 8 bases lying between them. CDR3 region: CASSLGATNTGELFF. In DNA form, the CDR3 reads TGCGCCAGCAGCTTAGGAGCGACGAACACCGGGGAGCTGTTTTTT.

The rearrangement uses TRBV7-7 and TRBJ2-2; 11 nucleotides agree with TRBD1. This CDR3 is 16 amino acids long. The junction had 11 bases not matched to a gene; V was cut back by 5 bases and J by 9 bases. Germline CDR1 SSHAT, CDR2 FNYEAQ (reference sequence). The CDR3 here is CASSPGLGTGGWELFF. The CDR3 DNA reads as TGTGCCAGCAGCCCAGGACTAGGGACAGGGGGATGGGAGCTGTTTTTT.